A selection of T cell receptor beta chains follows, all from one sample in a study of cytomegalovirus exposure and HLA in healthy donors. This table comes from immunoSEQ multiplex PCR, and its TCRdb copy is limited to in-frame clones, with some not included. The sample gives 170,000 or so clones, 80% to 85% of which show up once; more than 1.5% is in the top ten. Sequenced input: PBMCs. Receptor source: a man over 45 in good health and CMV-seronegative. Each CDR3 is given with its conserved first and last residue. A D gene is named only where the DNA matches it firmly. Clone size, where shown, is once, few, many, or a class for clones that have expanded.

J,V,D,size,DNA,CDR3
TRBJ2-1,TRBV28,TRBD2,NA,TGTGCCAGCAGTACACGGACTAGCGGGCGGGATGAGCAGTTCTTC,CASSTRTSGRDEQFF
TRBJ2-5,TRBV9,TRBD2,NA,TGTGCCAGCAGCGTAGGACTAGCGGGAGGGCGGGAGACCCAGTACTTC,CASSVGLAGGRETQYF
TRBJ2-5,TRBV18,NA,NA,TGTGCCAGCTCACCCCAGGGAGGCCAAGAGACCCAGTACTTC,CASSPQGGQETQYF
TRBJ1-5,TRBV5-5,NA,NA,TGTGCCAGCAGCTTACAAGGAGATCAGCCCCAGCATTTT,CASSLQGDQPQHF
TRBJ2-3,TRBV6-5,NA,NA,TGTGCCAGCAGTCACGCGACGGGGGGCACAGATACGCAGTATTTT,CASSHATGGTDTQYF
TRBJ1-5,TRBV6-1,NA,NA,TGTGCCAGCAGTGAGAGTGCTCGTAATCAGCCCCAGCATTTT,CASSESARNQPQHF
TRBJ2-3,TRBV19,TRBD2,NA,TGTGCCAGTAGCCCTAGCGGGAGGAGCACAGATACGCAGTATTTT,CASSPSGRSTDTQYF
TRBJ1-2,TRBV6-5,NA,NA,TGTGCCAGCACCGTAAGCATATCCTATGGCTACACCTTC,CASTVSISYGYTF
TRBJ1-6,TRBV7-8,TRBD1,NA,TGTGCCAGCAGCCGAGGGACAGCTAATTCACCCCTCCACTTT,CASSRGTANSPLHF
TRBJ1-3,TRBV5-1,NA,NA,TGCGCCAGCAAGCAGGGAACTGCTGGAAACACCATATATTTT,CASKQGTAGNTIYF
TRBJ2-4,TRBV7-2,NA,NA,TGTGCCAGCAGCCCTCGGGAAGCCAAAAACATTCAGTACTTC,CASSPREAKNIQYF
TRBJ1-1,TRBV5-1,NA,NA,TGCGCCAGCAGCTGGACACTGAACACTGAAGCTTTCTTT,CASSWTLNTEAFF
TRBJ2-1,TRBV6-1,TRBD1,NA,TGTGCCAGCAGAGGAGACAGGGGCCTAGCCTTTGAGCAGTTCTTC,CASRGDRGLAFEQFF
TRBJ2-5,TRBV7-2,TRBD2,once,TGTGCCAGCAGCTTAGTACCCAGCGGGGGAACGATTGGAGGGACCCAGTACTTC,CASSLVPSGGTIGGTQYF
TRBJ2-2,TRBV4-3,NA,NA,TGCGCCAGCAGCAAGAACAGGGACACTGGGGAGCTGTTTTTT,CASSKNRDTGELFF
TRBJ1-4,TRBV19,NA,NA,TGTGCCAGTAGTACAAAATATGAAAAACTGTTTTTT,CASSTKYEKLFF
TRBJ2-7,TRBV18,NA,NA,TGTGCCAGCTCACCCGAGAACCACTCCGATGAGCAGTACTTC,CASSPENHSDEQYF
TRBJ2-7,TRBV7-2,TRBD2,NA,TGTGCCAGCAGCTTAGCGGCGTCGCTAGCGGGAGAGTACGAGCAGTACTTC,CASSLAASLAGEYEQYF
TRBJ2-7,TRBV11-1,TRBD1,NA,TGTGCCAGCAGCGCAACCGGGACAGGGAGATACGAGCAGTACTTC,CASSATGTGRYEQYF
TRBJ1-4,TRBV19,NA,NA,TGTGCCAGTAGTCAACAGACCGAAAAACTGTTTTTT,CASSQQTEKLFF
TRBJ2-1,TRBV13,TRBD2,NA,TGTGCCAGCAGCACTGAGCGGGAGAAGTGGGTCAATGAGCAGTTCTTC,CASSTEREKWVNEQFF
TRBJ2-3,TRBV30,NA,NA,TGTGCCTGGAAGGCCTTCCAGGTGGGCGCAGATACGCAGTATTTT,CAWKAFQVGADTQYF
TRBJ2-1,TRBV5-8,TRBD2,NA,TGTGCCAGCAGCCCCGCCGGGACTAGCAGAGATGAGCAGTTCTTC,CASSPAGTSRDEQFF
TRBJ2-5,TRBV7-8,NA,NA,TGTGCCAGCAGCTTCTGGTACGCGGAAGAGACCCAGTACTTC,CASSFWYAEETQYF
TRBJ2-5,TRBV5-4,TRBD2,NA,TGTGCCAGCAGCTTGTTCGGACTAGCACAAGAGACCCAGTACTTC,CASSLFGLAQETQYF
TRBJ1-1,TRBV7-9,NA,NA,TGTGCCAGCAGCAGCATGGGGTTGGGGAGTGAAGCTTTCTTT,CASSSMGLGSEAFF
TRBJ2-7,TRBV28,TRBD1,NA,TGTGCCAGCAGCTTATCTCCGGGGACAGCATCCTACGAGCAGTACTTC,CASSLSPGTASYEQYF
TRBJ1-4,TRBV19,NA,NA,TGTGCCAGTATTACGATGACAGGAAACGTGCGGAAACTGTTTTTT,CASITMTGNVRKLFF
TRBJ1-2,TRBV7-2,TRBD1,once,TGTGCCAGCAGCTTAGGGACAGGCCTCGGCTACACCTTC,CASSLGTGLGYTF
TRBJ2-7,TRBV7-2,TRBD2,NA,TGTGCCAGCAGCTTAGGGGGTAGCGGGGTGGTCGAGCAGTACTTC,CASSLGGSGVVEQYF
TRBJ1-4,TRBV6-5,TRBD1,NA,TGTGCCAGCAGCCCAGGGGGCGTTAATGAAAAACTGTTTTTT,CASSPGGVNEKLFF
TRBJ1-3,TRBV29-1,NA,NA,TGCAGCGTTGAAGATACTCGAAGTGGAAACACCATATATTTT,CSVEDTRSGNTIYF
TRBJ1-2,TRBV19,TRBD1,NA,TGTGCCAGTATCCCCTCCAGGACAGGGGGCCCGAAGCGCTATGGCTACACCTTC,CASIPSRTGGPKRYGYTF
TRBJ1-4,TRBV5-1,TRBD1,NA,TGCGCCAGCAGCGCGTCTGGGGACAGTACTGAAAAACTGTTTTTT,CASSASGDSTEKLFF
TRBJ2-5,TRBV9,NA,NA,TGTGCCAGCAGCAGAGACCAAGAGACCCAGTACTTC,CASSRDQETQYF
TRBJ2-7,TRBV4-3,TRBD2,NA,TGCGCCAGCAGCCAAGGCGCTAGCGGGAGGTACGAGCAGTACTTC,CASSQGASGRYEQYF
TRBJ2-1,TRBV6-4,NA,few,TGTGCCAGCAGTTTGGACAGATACAATGAGCAGTTCTTC,CASSLDRYNEQFF
TRBJ2-7,TRBV5-1,NA,NA,TGCGCCAGCAGTTATTGGCAGGCTTCCTACGAGCAGTACTTC,CASSYWQASYEQYF
TRBJ2-7,TRBV6-6,TRBD2,NA,TGTGCCACCATACCTCACAGGACTAGCAACCACGAGCAGTACTTC,CATIPHRTSNHEQYF
TRBJ2-7,TRBV28,TRBD1,once,TGTGCCAGCAGTTCCTCGGGGGGACAGGGGGGTGAGCAGTACTTC,CASSSSGGQGGEQYF
TRBJ2-5,TRBV7-2,NA,once,TGTGCCAGCAGCCCTTTCCAAGAGACCCAGTACTTC,CASSPFQETQYF
TRBJ1-1,TRBV7-9,NA,NA,TGTGCCAGCAAGCAGAACACTGAAGCTTTCTTT,CASKQNTEAFF
TRBJ1-3,TRBV5-1,TRBD1,NA,TGCGCCAGCAGCCGTACCTATTCAGGGGGCTCTGGAAACACCATATATTTT,CASSRTYSGGSGNTIYF
TRBJ2-3,TRBV20-1,NA,NA,TGCAGTGCTAGGGGGGGAGATACGCAGTATTTT,CSARGGDTQYF
TRBJ1-1,TRBV5-1,TRBD1,few,TGCGCCAGCAGCTTAACAGGGGGCACTGAAGCTTTCTTT,CASSLTGGTEAFF
TRBJ2-5,TRBV2,NA,NA,TGTGCCAGCAGTGGGGAGAGCGGACCAGCTTCGGTGGCCCAGTACTTC,CASSGESGPASVAQYF
TRBJ1-2,TRBV5-4,TRBD1,NA,TGTGCCAGCAGCTTGGACAGGGGGTTAGGCTATGGCTACACCTTC,CASSLDRGLGYGYTF
TRBJ2-2,TRBV12-5,TRBD1,NA,TGTGCTAGTAAGGAGACAGGGGCCGGGGAGCTGTTTTTT,CASKETGAGELFF
TRBJ2-1,TRBV2,TRBD2,NA,TGTGCCAGCAGCTATAGCGGGGGGCCGGGAGGTGAGCAGTTCTTC,CASSYSGGPGGEQFF
TRBJ1-1,TRBV30,NA,few,TGTGCCTGGAGTCGACAGTCTGAAGCTTTCTTT,CAWSRQSEAFF
TRBJ1-1,TRBV7-9,NA,NA,TGTGCCAGCAGCTTCTGGACGGGGGACACTGAAGCTTTCTTT,CASSFWTGDTEAFF